Here is one TCR beta chain with its context. None of the glioblastoma patients had an isocitrate dehydrogenase mutation. TCRdb keeps only in-frame clones here, not all; method: immunoSEQ multiplex PCR. The sample contains fewer than 35,000 clones, roughly nine tenths of which appear only once. The data belong to a study of glioma-infiltrating T cells after dendritic cell vaccination. V lost 3 bases and J lost 2; bases outside the gene matches: 4. Germline CDR1 reads SGHRS; CDR2 reads YFSETQ. The CDR3 length is 14 residues. The chain links TRBV5-1 to TRBJ2-7; 8 bases match TRBD1. Source: blood, taken before dendritic cell vaccination. The origin of this receptor is a human donor with glioblastoma. DNA of the CDR3: TGCGCCAGCAGCTGGACAGGGCCGACCTACGAGCAGTACTTC. Protein: CASSWTGPTYEQYF.